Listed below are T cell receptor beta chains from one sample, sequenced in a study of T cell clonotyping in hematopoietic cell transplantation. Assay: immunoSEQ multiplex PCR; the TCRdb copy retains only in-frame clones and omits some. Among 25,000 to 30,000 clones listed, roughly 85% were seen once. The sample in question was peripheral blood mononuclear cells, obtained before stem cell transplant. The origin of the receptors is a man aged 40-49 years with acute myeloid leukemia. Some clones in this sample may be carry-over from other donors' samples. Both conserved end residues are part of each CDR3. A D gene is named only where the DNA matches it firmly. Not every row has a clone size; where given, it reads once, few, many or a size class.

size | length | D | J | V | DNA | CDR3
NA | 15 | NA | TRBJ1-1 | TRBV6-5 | TGTGCCAGCAGTTACGGTGCGGGTAGAAACACTGAAGCTTTCTTT | CASSYGAGRNTEAFF
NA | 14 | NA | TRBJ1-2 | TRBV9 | TGTGCCAGCCCGGGCGGCCTCTCCAGCTATGGCTACACCTTC | CASPGGLSSYGYTF
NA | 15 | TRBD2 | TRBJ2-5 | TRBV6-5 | TGTGCCAGCAGATCCGGGACTAGCGGGAGCCAGACCCAGTACTTC | CASRSGTSGSQTQYF
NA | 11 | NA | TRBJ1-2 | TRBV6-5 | TGTGCCAGCATTGAGAATGGACAGTCCTTCTTC | CASIENGQSFF
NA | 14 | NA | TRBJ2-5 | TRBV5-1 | TGCGCCAGCAGCAGAGGACAGATACAAGAGACCCAGTACTTC | CASSRGQIQETQYF
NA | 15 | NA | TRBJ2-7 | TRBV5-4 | TGTGCCAGCAGCTTAAACCCGGGGTCCTCCTACGAGCAGTACTTC | CASSLNPGSSYEQYF
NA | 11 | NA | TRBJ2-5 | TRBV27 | TGTGCCACCAAATTAGGGGAGACCCAGTACTTC | CATKLGETQYF
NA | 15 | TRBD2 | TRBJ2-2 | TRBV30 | TGTGCCTGGATGGGACTAGCGGGAGTCACCGGGGAGCTGTTTTTT | CAWMGLAGVTGELFF
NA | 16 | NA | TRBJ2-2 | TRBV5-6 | TGTGCCAGCAGCTACCGGGGGACGGGAGACACCGGGGAGCTGTTTTTT | CASSYRGTGDTGELFF
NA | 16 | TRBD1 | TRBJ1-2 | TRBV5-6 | TGTGCCAGCAGCTTGCCGGGACAGGGGGCTAACTATGGCTACACCTTC | CASSLPGQGANYGYTF
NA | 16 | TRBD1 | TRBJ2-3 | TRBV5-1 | TGCGCCAGCAGCTTGGTCGGGACAGGGGCCCCCGGTACGCAGTATTTT | CASSLVGTGAPGTQYF
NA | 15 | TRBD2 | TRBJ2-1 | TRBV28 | TGTGCCAGCACCCCACCGGGACTAGCGAACAATGAGCAGTTCTTC | CASTPPGLANNEQFF
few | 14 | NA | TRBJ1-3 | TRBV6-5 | TGTGCCAGCAGTTACACCCCCTCTGGAAACACCATATATTTT | CASSYTPSGNTIYF
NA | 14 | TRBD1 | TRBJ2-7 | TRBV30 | TGTGCCTGGATGATAGCAGGGGGCCACCACGAGCAGTACTTC | CAWMIAGGHHEQYF
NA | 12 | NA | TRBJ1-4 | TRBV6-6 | TGTGCCAGCAGCTACGTCGATGAAAAACTGTTTTTT | CASSYVDEKLFF
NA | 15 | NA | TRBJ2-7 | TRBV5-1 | TGCGCCAGCAGCTGGGCGACAGGATCGAACTACGAGCAGTACTTC | CASSWATGSNYEQYF
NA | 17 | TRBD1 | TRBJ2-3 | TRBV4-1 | TGCGCCAGCAGCCAAGAACAGGGGACCATCCACACAGATACGCAGTATTTT | CASSQEQGTIHTDTQYF
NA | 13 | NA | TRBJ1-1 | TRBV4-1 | TGCGCCAGCAGCCAAGGGGTGAACACTGAAGCTTTCTTT | CASSQGVNTEAFF
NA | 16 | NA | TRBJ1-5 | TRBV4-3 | TGCGCCAGCAGCCAGGACTTCAAGGGGACGGGCCAGCCCCAGCATTTT | CASSQDFKGTGQPQHF
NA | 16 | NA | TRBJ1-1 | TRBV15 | TGTGCCACCAGCAGAGATATGGGACGGGAGAACACTGAAGCTTTCTTT | CATSRDMGRENTEAFF
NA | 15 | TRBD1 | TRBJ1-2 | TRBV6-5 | TGTGCCAGCAGTAAACGGACAGGGAGAAACTATGGCTACACCTTC | CASSKRTGRNYGYTF
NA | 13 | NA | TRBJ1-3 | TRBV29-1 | TGCAGCGTTGTATCGCCGGGGGGAAACACCATATATTTT | CSVVSPGGNTIYF
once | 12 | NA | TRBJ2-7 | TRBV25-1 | TGTGCCAGCGCTTCGGGGGCATACGAGCAGTACTTC | CASASGAYEQYF
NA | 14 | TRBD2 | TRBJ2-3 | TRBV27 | TGTGCCAGCAGTTCACGGGGGGGTAGAGATACGCAGTATTTT | CASSSRGGRDTQYF
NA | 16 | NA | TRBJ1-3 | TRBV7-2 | TGTGCCAGCAGCTTGTTGGGCGCATCCTCTGGAAACACCATATATTTT | CASSLLGASSGNTIYF
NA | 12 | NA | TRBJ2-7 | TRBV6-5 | TGTGCCAGCAGCACAAATACATACGAGCAGTACTTC | CASSTNTYEQYF
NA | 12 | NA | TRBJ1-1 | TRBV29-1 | TGCAGCGCCCCGCCGGCTGGCACTGAAGCTTTCTTT | CSAPPAGTEAFF
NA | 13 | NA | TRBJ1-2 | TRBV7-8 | TGTGCCAGCAGCTACAGGGTGAACTATGGCTACACCTTC | CASSYRVNYGYTF
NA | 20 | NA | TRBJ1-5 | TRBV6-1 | TGTGCCAGCAGTGAGTATTTGGACAGAGGGCCGCAAAATACCAGATACAGGCCGCATTTT | CASSEYLDRGPQNTRYRPHF
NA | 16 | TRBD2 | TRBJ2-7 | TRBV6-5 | TGTGCCAGCAGTTACTCGCTAGCGGGTAGCTCCTACGAGCAGTACTTC | CASSYSLAGSSYEQYF
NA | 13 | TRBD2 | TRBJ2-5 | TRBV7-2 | TGTGCCAGCAGCGCGGGGGGGCGAGAGACCCAGTACTTC | CASSAGGRETQYF
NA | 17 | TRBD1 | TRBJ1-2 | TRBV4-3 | TGCGCCAGCAGCCAAGTCATCGACAGGGCAGCTAACTATGGCTACACCTTC | CASSQVIDRAANYGYTF
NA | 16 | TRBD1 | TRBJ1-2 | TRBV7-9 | TGTGCCAGCAGCCTAACCGGGACAGGGGGAATCTATGGCTACACCTTC | CASSLTGTGGIYGYTF
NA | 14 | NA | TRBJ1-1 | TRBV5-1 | TGCGCCAGCAGCTTGGCCCAGCCGGTACCTGAAGCTTTCTTT | CASSLAQPVPEAFF
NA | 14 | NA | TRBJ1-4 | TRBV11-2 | TGTGCCAGCAGCTTCTCAGGGGAGGCTGAAAAACTGTTTTTT | CASSFSGEAEKLFF
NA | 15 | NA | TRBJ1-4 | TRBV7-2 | TGTGCCAGCAGCTTAGATTGGTCCGGGGAAGAAAAACTGTTTTTT | CASSLDWSGEEKLFF